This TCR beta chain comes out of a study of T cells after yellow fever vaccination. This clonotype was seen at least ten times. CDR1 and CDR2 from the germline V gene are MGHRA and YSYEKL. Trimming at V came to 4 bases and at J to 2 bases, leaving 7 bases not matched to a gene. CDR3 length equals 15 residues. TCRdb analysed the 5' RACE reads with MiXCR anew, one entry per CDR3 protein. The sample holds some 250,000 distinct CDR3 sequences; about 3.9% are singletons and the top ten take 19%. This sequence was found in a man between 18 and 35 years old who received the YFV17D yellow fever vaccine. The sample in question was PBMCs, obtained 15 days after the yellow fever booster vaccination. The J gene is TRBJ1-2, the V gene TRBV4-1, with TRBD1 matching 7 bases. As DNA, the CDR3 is TGCGCCAGCAGCCTTCGACAGGGAACAAACTATGGCTACACCTTC. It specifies CASSLRQGTNYGYTF.